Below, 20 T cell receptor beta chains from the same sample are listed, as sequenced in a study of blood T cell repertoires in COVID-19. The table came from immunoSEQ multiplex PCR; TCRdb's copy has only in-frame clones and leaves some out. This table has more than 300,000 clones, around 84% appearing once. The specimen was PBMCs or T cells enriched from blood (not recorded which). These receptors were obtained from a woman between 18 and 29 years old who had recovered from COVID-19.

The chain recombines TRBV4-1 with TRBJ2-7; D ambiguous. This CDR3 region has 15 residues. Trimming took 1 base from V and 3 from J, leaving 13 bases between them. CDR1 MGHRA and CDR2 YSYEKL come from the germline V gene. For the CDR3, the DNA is TGCGCCAGCAGCCAAGCCACTGGAGTGGTCTACGAGCAGTACTTC. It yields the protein CASSQATGVVYEQYF.

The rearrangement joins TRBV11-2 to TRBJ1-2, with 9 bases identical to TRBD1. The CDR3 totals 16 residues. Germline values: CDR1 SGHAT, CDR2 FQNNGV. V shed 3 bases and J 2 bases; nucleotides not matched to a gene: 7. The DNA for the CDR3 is TGTGCCAGCAGCTTCACCAACAGGGGGCTAAACTATGGCTACACCTTC. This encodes CASSFTNRGLNYGYTF.

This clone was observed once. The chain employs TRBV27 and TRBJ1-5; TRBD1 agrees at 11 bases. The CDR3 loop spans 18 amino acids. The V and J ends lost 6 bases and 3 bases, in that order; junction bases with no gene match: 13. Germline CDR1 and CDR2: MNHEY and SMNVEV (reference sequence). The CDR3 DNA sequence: TGTGCCAGCAGCTCTATTATGGACAGGGGGCGGTACAATCAGCCCCAGCATTTT. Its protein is CASSSIMDRGRYNQPQHF.

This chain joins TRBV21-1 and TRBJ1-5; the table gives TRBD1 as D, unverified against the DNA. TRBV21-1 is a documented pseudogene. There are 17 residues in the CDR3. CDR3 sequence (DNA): TGTGCCAGCAGCAAAGGACAGTTATGTAGGGATGCTCAGCCCCAGCATTTT. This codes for CASSKGQLCRDAQPQHF.

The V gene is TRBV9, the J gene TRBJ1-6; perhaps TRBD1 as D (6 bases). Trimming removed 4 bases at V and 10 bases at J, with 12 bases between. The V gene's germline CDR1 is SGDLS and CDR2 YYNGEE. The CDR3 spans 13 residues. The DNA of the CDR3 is TGTGCCAGCAGCCCGCGGACAGACTCACCCCTCCACTTT. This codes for CASSPRTDSPLHF. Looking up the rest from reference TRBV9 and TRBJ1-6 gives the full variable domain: DSGVTQTPKHLITATGQRVTLRCSPRSGDLSVYWYQQSLDQGLQFLIQYYNGEERAKGNILERFSAQQFPDLHSELNLSSLELGDSALYFCASSPRTDSPLHFGNGTRLTVT.

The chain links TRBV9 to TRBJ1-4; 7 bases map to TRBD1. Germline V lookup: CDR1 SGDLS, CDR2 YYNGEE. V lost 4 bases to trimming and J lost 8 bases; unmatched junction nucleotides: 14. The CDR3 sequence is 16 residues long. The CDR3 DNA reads TGTGCCAGCAGCCCAGGGGGAACAGGGCAAGAGGAAAAACTGTTTTTT. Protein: CASSPGGTGQEEKLFF.

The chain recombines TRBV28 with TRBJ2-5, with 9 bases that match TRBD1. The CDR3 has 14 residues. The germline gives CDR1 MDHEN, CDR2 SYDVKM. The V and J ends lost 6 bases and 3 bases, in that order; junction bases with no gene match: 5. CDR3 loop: CASRAWTGEETQYF. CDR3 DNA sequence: TGTGCCAGCAGGGCATGGACAGGGGAAGAGACCCAGTACTTC.

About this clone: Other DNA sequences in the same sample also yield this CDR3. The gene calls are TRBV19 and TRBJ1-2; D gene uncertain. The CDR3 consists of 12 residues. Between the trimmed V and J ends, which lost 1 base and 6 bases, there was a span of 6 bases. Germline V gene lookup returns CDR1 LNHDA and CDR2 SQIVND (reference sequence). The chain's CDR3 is CASSIGIDGYTF. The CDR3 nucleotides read TGTGCCAGTAGTATAGGAATAGATGGCTACACCTTC.

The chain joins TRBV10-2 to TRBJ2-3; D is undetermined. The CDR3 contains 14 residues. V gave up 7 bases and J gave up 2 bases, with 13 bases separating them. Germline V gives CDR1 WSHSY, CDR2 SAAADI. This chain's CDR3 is CASTSRKYTDTQYF. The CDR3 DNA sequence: TGCGCCAGCACGAGTAGAAAATACACAGATACGCAGTATTTT.

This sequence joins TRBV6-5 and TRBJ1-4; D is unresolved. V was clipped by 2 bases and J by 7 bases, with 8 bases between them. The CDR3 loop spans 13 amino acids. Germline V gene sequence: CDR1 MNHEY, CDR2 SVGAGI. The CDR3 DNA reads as TGTGCCAGCAGTTACCTTTATCGTGAAAAACTGTTTTTT. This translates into CASSYLYREKLFF.

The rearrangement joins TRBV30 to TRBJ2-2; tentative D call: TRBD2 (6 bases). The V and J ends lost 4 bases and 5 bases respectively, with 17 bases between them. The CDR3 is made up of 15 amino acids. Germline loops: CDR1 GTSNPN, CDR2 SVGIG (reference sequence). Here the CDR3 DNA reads TGTGCCTGGATTAGCGGAGGGGTGTGGACCGGGGAGCTGTTTTTT. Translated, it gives CAWISGGVWTGELFF. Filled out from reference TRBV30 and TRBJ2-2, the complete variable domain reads SQTIHQWPATLVQPVGSPLSLECTVEGTSNPNLYWYRQAAGRGLQLLFYSVGIGQISSEVPQNLSASRPQDRQFILSSKKLLLSDSGFYLCAWISGGVWTGELFFGEGSRLTVL.

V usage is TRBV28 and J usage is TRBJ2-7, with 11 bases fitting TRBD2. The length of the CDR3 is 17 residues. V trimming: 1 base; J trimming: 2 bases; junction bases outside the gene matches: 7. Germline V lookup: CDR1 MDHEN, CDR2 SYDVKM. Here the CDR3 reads CASSLYVLAGVTYEQYF. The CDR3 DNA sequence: TGTGCCAGCAGTTTATACGTACTAGCGGGAGTGACCTACGAGCAGTACTTC.

The CDR3 protein is CASRSSTSGRVHEQYF. For the CDR3, the DNA is TGTGCCAGCAGAAGTTCGACTAGCGGGAGAGTCCACGAGCAGTACTTC. The chain recombines TRBV28 with TRBJ2-7, with TRBD2 matching over 12 bases. With V trimmed by 6 bases and J by 5 bases, 11 bases remained unmatched. The CDR3 totals 16 residues. Germline V lookup: CDR1 MDHEN, CDR2 SYDVKM. Filled out from reference TRBV28 and TRBJ2-7, the complete variable domain reads DVKVTQSSRYLVKRTGEKVFLECVQDMDHENMFWYRQDPGLGLRLIYFSYDVKMKEKGDIPEGYSVSREKKERFSLILESASTNQTSMYLCASRSSTSGRVHEQYFGPGTRLTVT.

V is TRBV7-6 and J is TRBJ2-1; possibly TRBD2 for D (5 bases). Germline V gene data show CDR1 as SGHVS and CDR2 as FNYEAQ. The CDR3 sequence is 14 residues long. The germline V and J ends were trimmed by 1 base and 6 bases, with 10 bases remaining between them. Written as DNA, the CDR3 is TGTGCCAGCAGCTTAGAGGGTCGGGGCAATGAGCAGTTCTTC. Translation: CASSLEGRGNEQFF.

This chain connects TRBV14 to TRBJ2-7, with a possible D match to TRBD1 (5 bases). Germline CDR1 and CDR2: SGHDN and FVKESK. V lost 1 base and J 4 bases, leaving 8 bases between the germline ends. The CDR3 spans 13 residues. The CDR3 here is CASSQGYRYEQYF. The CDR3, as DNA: TGTGCCAGCAGCCAAGGATACAGGTACGAGCAGTACTTC.

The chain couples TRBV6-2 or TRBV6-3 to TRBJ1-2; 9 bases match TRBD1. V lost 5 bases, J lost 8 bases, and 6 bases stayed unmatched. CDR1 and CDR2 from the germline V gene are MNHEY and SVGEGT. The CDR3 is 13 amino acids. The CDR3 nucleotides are TGTGCCAGCAGTCTCGGGACAGGGCCCGGCTACACCTTC. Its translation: CASSLGTGPGYTF.

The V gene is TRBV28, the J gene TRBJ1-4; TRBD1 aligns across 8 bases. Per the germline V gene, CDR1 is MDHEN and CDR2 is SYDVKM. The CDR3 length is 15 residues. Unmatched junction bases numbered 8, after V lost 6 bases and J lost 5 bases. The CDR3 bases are TGTGCCAGCAGCTCCTCAACAGGGGGAAATGAAAAACTGTTTTTT. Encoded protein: CASSSSTGGNEKLFF.

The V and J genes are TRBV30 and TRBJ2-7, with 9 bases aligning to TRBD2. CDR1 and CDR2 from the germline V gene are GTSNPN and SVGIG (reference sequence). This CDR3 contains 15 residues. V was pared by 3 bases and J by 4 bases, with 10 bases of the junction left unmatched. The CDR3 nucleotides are TGTGCCTGGAGCCTTGGGACTAGCAGCTCGTACGAGCAGTACTTC. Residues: CAWSLGTSSSYEQYF. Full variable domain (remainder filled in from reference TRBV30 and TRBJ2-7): SQTIHQWPATLVQPVGSPLSLECTVEGTSNPNLYWYRQAAGRGLQLLFYSVGIGQISSEVPQNLSASRPQDRQFILSSKKLLLSDSGFYLCAWSLGTSSSYEQYFGPGTRLTVT.

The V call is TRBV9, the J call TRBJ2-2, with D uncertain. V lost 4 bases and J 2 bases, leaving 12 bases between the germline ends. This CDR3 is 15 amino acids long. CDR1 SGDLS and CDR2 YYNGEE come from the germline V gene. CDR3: CASSSRRVNTGELFF. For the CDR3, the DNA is TGTGCCAGCAGCTCGAGACGGGTCAACACCGGGGAGCTGTTTTTT.

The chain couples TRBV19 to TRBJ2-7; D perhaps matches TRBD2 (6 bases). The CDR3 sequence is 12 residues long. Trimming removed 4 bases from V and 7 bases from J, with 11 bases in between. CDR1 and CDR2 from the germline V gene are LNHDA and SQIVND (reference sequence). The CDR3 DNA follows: TGTGCCAGTAGTACCGCCGGGGGTGAGCAGTACTTC. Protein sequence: CASSTAGGEQYF.